This T cell receptor (beta chain) was sequenced in a study of blood T cell repertoires in COVID-19. Whole-study context: The samples span acute and convalescent COVID-19 from the United States, Italy and Spain.

There are 14 residues in the CDR3. The trim removed 5 bases at V and 9 bases at J, leaving 6 bases unmatched. CDR1 is LNHDA and CDR2 is SQIVND in the germline V gene (reference sequence). Per the original methods: It was from reference gene primer amplification that nucleated cell counts were estimated. The repertoire was sequenced with immunoSEQ multiplex PCR; TCRdb's copy has only in-frame clones and lacks some. For V, J and clone size, that table is used; D and trimming come from the DNA. This table has some 250,000 clones, over 70% appearing once. The specimen was peripheral blood. This TCR derives from a woman aged 80 or over with acute or convalescent COVID-19. J is TRBJ1-5 and V is TRBV19; 11 nucleotides match TRBD1. CDR3 DNA sequence: TGTGCCAGTAGTCAGGGACAGGGGGTCGGGCCCCAGCATTTT. This sequence encodes CASSQGQGVGPQHF. Filled out from reference TRBV19 and TRBJ1-5, the complete variable domain reads DGGITQSPKYLFRKEGQNVTLSCEQNLNHDAMYWYRQDPGQGLRLIYYSQIVNDFQKGDIAEGYSVSREKKESFPLTVTSAQKNPTAFYLCASSQGQGVGPQHFGDGTRLSIL.